The clone carrying this T cell receptor beta chain was counted many times. No antigen is known for it. Quantitative molecular-barcoded 5'-RACE generated the TCR beta libraries. From the 5' RACE reads, TCRdb called clonotypes with MiXCR, one entry per CDR3 protein. The sample carries about 130,000 distinct CDR3 sequences, 9.3% recorded once. Trimming took off 4 bases at V and 6 bases at J, with 7 bases between the two ends. This CDR3 spans 12 amino acids. Per the germline V gene, CDR1 is SGHVS and CDR2 is FNYEAQ. The data belong to a study of CD8 T cells in ankylosing spondylitis. Study results and limitations: Ankylosing spondylitis blood appeared to carry a characteristic TCR beta motif of under ten highly homologous variants. Matched ankylosing spondylitis synovial fluid reportedly contained a significantly enriched population of disease-linked clones. The disease-linked clones had a CD8+ phenotype and low blood frequencies.

This TCR came from a male donor with ankylosing spondylitis or in good health (not recorded which). Sequenced input: blood, either unsorted or a sorted T cell fraction (not recorded which). This chain links TRBV7-6 with TRBJ2-1; D is unclear. The CDR3 is CASSSSGNEQFF. Here the CDR3 DNA reads TGTGCCAGCAGCTCTAGTGGCAATGAGCAGTTCTTC.